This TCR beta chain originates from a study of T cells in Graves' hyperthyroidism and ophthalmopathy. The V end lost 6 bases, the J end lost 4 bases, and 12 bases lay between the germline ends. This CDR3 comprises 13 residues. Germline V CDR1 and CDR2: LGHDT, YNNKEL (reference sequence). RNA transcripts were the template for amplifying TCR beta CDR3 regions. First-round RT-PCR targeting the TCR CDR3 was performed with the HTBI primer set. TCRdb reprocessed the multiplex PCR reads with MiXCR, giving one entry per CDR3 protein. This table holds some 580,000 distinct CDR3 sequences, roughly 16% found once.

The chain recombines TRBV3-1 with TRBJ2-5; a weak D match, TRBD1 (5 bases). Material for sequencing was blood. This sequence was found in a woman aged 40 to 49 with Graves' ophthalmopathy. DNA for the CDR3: TGTGCCAGCAGGGGCAGGGATAGAGAGACCCAGTACTTC. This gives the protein CASRGRDRETQYF.